The text below deals with one T cell receptor (beta chain). Data came from immunoSEQ multiplex PCR; TCRdb stores just in-frame clones and leaves some out. The sample records some 150,000 clones, more than 85% being singletons. The data stem from a study of T cell responses to AZD1222 COVID-19 vaccine. The CDR3 contains 13 residues. From germline, CDR1 is SNHLY and CDR2 FYNNEI. Deletions cut 11 bases from V and 6 bases from J, with 18 bases between. The chain combines TRBV2 with TRBJ2-3; weak D call: TRBD2 (6 bases). The TCR sequence derives from an adult in good health. The starting material was peripheral blood, obtained on day 0 of AZD1222 vaccination. In nucleotides, the CDR3 is TGTGCCGCAACGGGAGACACCTCTGATACGCAGTATTTT. This translates into CAATGDTSDTQYF.